The 27 T cell receptor beta chains below come from one sample, sequenced in a study of T-cell reconstitution after alpha-beta-depleted transplantation in children (dated by TCRdb to 2016 to 2018). Receptor libraries were prepared by PCR. The instrument given in TCRdb is Illumina HiSeq 2500. TCR library preparation used molecular barcoding, with unique molecular identifiers applied to normalize quantification of the TCRbeta repertoire. TCRdb reanalyzed the raw reads on its own, using fastp at Q25 for trimming and MiXCR for clone calling, and kept in-frame beta chains. Rows with one shared CDR3 protein collapse into an entry with the most common genes and DNA. This sample is represented by a few hundred thousand distinct CDR3 sequences; 10% of them were singletons. The ten largest clones represent less than 2.5% of the sample. The sequencing used PBMCs from the stem cell graft donor, collected from the stem cell graft. The receptors originated from a human donor who donated a stem cell graft to a child with acute lymphoblastic leukemia.

Only a few counts were recorded for this clonotype. This rearrangement joins TRBV4-3 to TRBJ2-7; 8 bases match TRBD1. The V segment lost 0 bases and the J segment 4 bases; nucleotides outside the gene matches: 17. The germline V gene has CDR1 LGHNA and CDR2 YSLEER. This CDR3 contains 19 residues. In nucleotides, the CDR3 is TGCGCCAGCAGCCAAGATCCCCCCAGGGGGCAAGGATTTATTTACGAGCAGTACTTC. Protein sequence: CASSQDPPRGQGFIYEQYF.

The table lists this clonotype with a few counts. The chain joins TRBV28 to TRBJ2-7; either TRBD1 or TRBD2 may fit D (5 bases each). The V end lost 6 bases, the J end lost 4 bases, and 13 bases lay between the germline ends. Germline CDR1 reads MDHEN; CDR2 reads SYDVKM. The CDR3 is 13 amino acids. CDR3 protein: CASRPRGDYEQYF. The CDR3 DNA reads as TGTGCCAGCAGACCGCGAGGGGATTACGAGCAGTACTTC.

The V call is TRBV10-3, the J call TRBJ2-7; D gene ambiguous. From germline, CDR1 is ENHRY and CDR2 SYGVKD. The CDR3 covers 11 residues. The ends were cut back, 0 bases at V and 6 bases at J, with 3 bases in the middle. The CDR3 coding sequence is TGTGCCATCAGTGAGTCGCGCGAGCAGTACTTC. This gives the protein CAISESREQYF.

Ten or more counts support this clonotype. DNA for the CDR3: TGCAGTGCTAGAGCACCACAGGGAGCAAAAGATACGCAGTATTTT. This sequence encodes CSARAPQGAKDTQYF. V gene TRBV20-1 combines with J gene TRBJ2-3, with a tentative D call TRBD1 (6 bases). The length of the CDR3 is 15 residues. V shed 1 base and J shed 5 bases, with 16 bases lying between them. Germline CDR1 and CDR2: DFQATT and SNEGSKA (reference sequence).

This clonotype was detected a few times. This chain links TRBV5-5 with TRBJ1-1; D call uncertain. The V end was cut by 3 bases, the J end by 1 base, with 13 bases between. Germline CDR1 is SGHKS and CDR2 is YYEKEE (reference sequence). The CDR3 is made up of 15 amino acids. The CDR3 is CASSSGLLGNTEAFF. The CDR3 DNA sequence: TGTGCCAGCAGCTCCGGACTGTTAGGGAACACTGAAGCTTTCTTT. Full variable domain (rest looked up from reference TRBV5-5 and TRBJ1-1): DAGVTQSPTHLIKTRGQQVTLRCSPISGHKSVSWYQQVLGQGPQFIFQYYEKEERGRGNFPDRFSARQFPNYSSELNVNALLLGDSALYLCASSSGLLGNTEAFFGQGTRLTVV.

There are many counts of this clonotype. The chain is built from TRBV29-1 and TRBJ2-7; D tentatively reads TRBD1 or TRBD2 (5 bases each). The CDR3 is made up of 11 amino acids. Germline V CDR1 and CDR2: SQVTM, ANQGSEA. Trimming cost V 4 bases and J 4 bases, with 8 bases left between them. The CDR3 reads CSVGEGYEQYF. CDR3 coding DNA: TGCAGCGTTGGAGAGGGGTACGAGCAGTACTTC.

This clonotype has just a few counts. This chain joins TRBV5-1 and TRBJ2-4, with TRBD1 matching 10 bases. CDR1 and CDR2 from the germline V gene are SGHRS and YFSETQ. The CDR3 covers 16 residues. Trimming cost V 4 bases and J 5 bases; bases outside gene matches: 9. The CDR3 nucleotides are TGCGCCAGCAGCGCTGGGGCCGGGACAGGGGAAAACATTCAGTACTTC. Its protein product is CASSAGAGTGENIQYF.

This clonotype has more than one count but fewer than ten. This chain links TRBV12-3 or TRBV12-4 with TRBJ2-7; possible D gene TRBD2, 5 bases. This CDR3 has 13 amino acids. Trimming took off 6 bases at V and 3 bases at J, with 12 bases between the two ends. The CDR3 region has the DNA TGTGCCAGCAGCGGACTTTTCCTCTACGAGCAGTACTTC. This gives the protein CASSGLFLYEQYF.

This clonotype has a handful of counts. The genes are TRBV16 and TRBJ2-3, with unresolved D. In germline, CDR1 is KGHSY, CDR2 FQNENV. The CDR3 is 15 amino acids. The germline V and J ends were trimmed by 4 bases and 2 bases, with 13 bases remaining between them. CDR3 amino acids: CASSPLAQFTDTQYF. The CDR3 DNA sequence: TGTGCCAGCAGCCCCCTTGCACAATTCACAGATACGCAGTATTTT. The variable domain in full, completed from reference TRBV16 and TRBJ2-3, reads GEEVAQTPKHLVRGEGQKAKLYCAPIKGHSYVFWYQQVLKNEFKFLISFQNENVFDETGMPKERFSAKCLPNSPCSLEIQATKLEDSAVYFCASSPLAQFTDTQYFGPGTRLTVL.

This clonotype was seen only a few times. The rearrangement links TRBV6-5 to TRBJ2-1, with no clear D. There are 15 residues in the CDR3. Germline values: CDR1 MNHEY, CDR2 SVGAGI. The ends were cut back, 1 base at V and 0 bases at J, with 7 bases in the middle. The CDR3 spells CASSYYASSYNEQFF. The CDR3, as DNA: TGTGCCAGCAGTTACTATGCTAGCTCCTACAATGAGCAGTTCTTC.

This clonotype has a handful of counts. The V gene is TRBV29-1, the J gene TRBJ1-2, with D tentatively TRBD1 (5 bases). The length of the CDR3 is 15 residues. Germline CDR1 SQVTM, CDR2 ANQGSEA. Trimming cost V 6 bases and J 8 bases, with 25 bases left between them. This CDR3 reads CSVPGPGGIIGGYTF. The CDR3 coding sequence is TGCAGCGTCCCGGGACCGGGGGGGATTATCGGCGGCTACACCTTC. The full variable domain, with the rest looked up from reference TRBV29-1 and TRBJ1-2, is SAVISQKPSRDICQRGTSLTIQCQVDSQVTMMFWYRQQPGQSLTLIATANQGSEATYESGFVIDKFPISRPNLTFSTLTVSNMSPEDSSIYLCSVPGPGGIIGGYTFGSGTRLTVV.

This clonotype has more than one count but fewer than ten. V is TRBV7-2 and J is TRBJ2-7; 7 nucleotides align to TRBD2. Germline assignment: CDR1 SGHTA and CDR2 FQGNSA. V trimming: 2 bases; J trimming: 0 bases; junction bases outside the gene matches: 7. The CDR3 contains 16 residues. The CDR3 region has the DNA TGTGCCAGCAGCTTAAATAGCGGGTGGGTCTCCTACGAGCAGTACTTC. Translating it yields CASSLNSGWVSYEQYF. Variable domain in full (rest from reference TRBV7-2 and TRBJ2-7): GAGVSQSPSNKVTEKGKDVELRCDPISGHTALYWYRQSLGQGLEFLIYFQGNSAPDKSGLPSDRFSAERTGGSVSTLTIQRTQQEDSAVYLCASSLNSGWVSYEQYFGPGTRLTVT.

V is TRBV21-1 and J is TRBJ1-3; TRBD1 is the table's D call, not checked against the DNA. TRBV21-1 is tagged as a pseudogene. This CDR3 has 17 amino acids. The CDR3 spells CASSWLYRDPGRNTIYF. CDR3 DNA sequence: TGTGCCAGCAGCTGGCTTTACCGGGACCCAGGCCGAAACACCATATATTTT.

The J gene is TRBJ1-1, the V gene TRBV5-1; no definite D call. The CDR3 extends over 13 amino acids. Germline-derived CDR1 and CDR2 are SGHRS and YFSETQ. V lost 2 bases, J lost 3 bases, and 8 bases lay in between. The CDR3 loop reads CASSLRVDTEAFF. The CDR3 DNA sequence: TGCGCCAGCAGCTTACGGGTTGACACTGAAGCTTTCTTT.

This clonotype has more than one count but fewer than ten. The V gene is TRBV5-1, the J gene TRBJ2-3; D unclear. The V gene's germline CDR1 is SGHRS and CDR2 YFSETQ. CDR3 size: 12 residues. The V gene lost 2 bases and the J gene lost 5 bases, with 6 bases spanning the gap. CDR3 DNA: TGCGCCAGCAGCTTCGACGTAGATACGCAGTATTTT. Residues: CASSFDVDTQYF.

Ten or more counts support this clonotype. The chain is built from TRBV6-5 and TRBJ2-3; 15 nucleotides line up with TRBD2. Germline V gene data show CDR1 as MNHEY and CDR2 as SVGAGI. Trimming cost V 4 bases and J 0 bases; bases outside gene matches: 8. The CDR3 runs 19 residues. CDR3 sequence reads: CASSFAGTSGRSSTDTQYF. In DNA, the CDR3 is TGTGCCAGCAGTTTCGCCGGGACTAGCGGGAGGTCTAGCACAGATACGCAGTATTTT.

The chain carries TRBV7-9 and TRBJ1-6; TRBD1 matches 7 bases. Germline-derived CDR1 and CDR2 are SEHNR and FQNEAQ (reference sequence). CDR3 size: 14 residues. The junction had 4 bases not matched to a gene; V was cut back by 3 bases and J by 8 bases. The CDR3 loop is CASSLTRGDSPLHF. The CDR3 bases are TGTGCCAGCAGCTTGACCAGGGGGGATTCACCCCTCCACTTT. The full variable domain, completed using reference TRBV7-9 and TRBJ1-6, is DTGVSQNPRHKITKRGQNVTFRCDPISEHNRLYWYRQTLGQGPEFLTYFQNEAQLEKSRLLSDRFSAERPKGSFSTLEIQRTEQGDSAMYLCASSLTRGDSPLHFGNGTRLTVT.

In this sample, this clonotype turned up a few times. The rearrangement links TRBV7-3 to TRBJ1-1; TRBD1 agrees at 9 bases. The germline V gene encodes CDR1 SGHTA and CDR2 FQGTGA. The J segment lost 11 bases and the V segment lost 3 bases, leaving 7 bases of the junction unmatched. The CDR3 has 13 residues. Here the CDR3 reads CASSLDRGLAAFF. CDR3 nucleotide sequence: TGTGCCAGCAGCTTGGACAGGGGACTGGCGGCTTTCTTT. Using reference TRBV7-3 and TRBJ1-1 for the parts outside the CDR3, the full variable domain is GAGVSQTPSNKVTEKGKYVELRCDPISGHTALYWYRQSLGQGPEFLIYFQGTGAADDSGLPNDRFFAVRPEGSVSTLKIQRTERGDSAVYLCASSLDRGLAAFFGQGTRLTVV.

This clonotype appeared many times. The rearrangement joins TRBV27 to TRBJ2-1, with D tentatively TRBD1 or TRBD2 (5 bases each). The CDR3 extends over 15 amino acids. Germline CDR1 is MNHEY and CDR2 is SMNVEV (reference sequence). V shed 3 bases and J shed 10 bases, with 19 bases lying between them. This chain's CDR3 is CASSFEGPLSGEQFF. The CDR3 DNA sequence: TGTGCCAGCAGTTTTGAGGGACCCCTTTCGGGGGAGCAGTTCTTC.

This clonotype was detected ten times or more. This chain links TRBV3-1 with TRBJ1-5; 10 nucleotides agree with TRBD1. The CDR3 covers 15 residues. Germline trimming cut 3 bases from V and 3 bases from J; bases unmatched to any gene: 2. Per the germline V gene, CDR1 is LGHDT and CDR2 is YNNKEL (reference sequence). DNA for the CDR3: TGTGCCAGCAGCCAGACAGGGGGCTCCAATCAGCCCCAGCATTTT. Translated, it gives CASSQTGGSNQPQHF.

The V call is TRBV5-1, the J call TRBJ2-1; no firm D call. CDR1 is SGHRS, CDR2 YFSETQ, per germline. The CDR3 spans 15 residues. Deletions cut 5 bases from V and 1 base from J, with 13 bases between. The CDR3 region is CASSRRIFSYNEQFF. As DNA, the CDR3 is TGCGCCAGCAGTAGAAGGATATTTTCCTACAATGAGCAGTTCTTC.

This chain uses TRBV28 with TRBJ2-7; 12 bases are shared with TRBD2. Germline V gives CDR1 MDHEN, CDR2 SYDVKM. V lost 1 base to trimming and J lost 3 bases; unmatched junction nucleotides: 10. The CDR3 contains 18 residues. Written as DNA, the CDR3 is TGTGCCAGCAGTTTATTAATCCCCACTAGCGGGAGGAACTACGAGCAGTACTTC. Translating it yields CASSLLIPTSGRNYEQYF.

This clonotype was observed a handful of times. The rearrangement joins TRBV7-9 to TRBJ2-7; perhaps TRBD2 as D (6 bases). Deletions cut 6 bases from V and 0 bases from J, with 9 bases between. The CDR3 totals 13 residues. Germline V gene data show CDR1 as SEHNR and CDR2 as FQNEAQ (reference sequence). For the CDR3, the DNA is TGTGCCAGCAGGCCGGGACTCTCCTACGAGCAGTACTTC. Translation: CASRPGLSYEQYF.

A note on this clonotype: The germline gene is not matched at one end of the junction; a read error may be the cause. The genes are TRBV20-1 and TRBJ2-1; TRBD1 matches 8 bases. This CDR3 spans 16 amino acids. Germline V CDR1 and CDR2: DFQATT, SNEGSKA (reference sequence). CDR3 residues: CCAGRQGLSNYNEQFF. The CDR3 region has the DNA TGCTGTGCTGGAAGACAGGGGCTATCAAACTACAATGAGCAGTTCTTC.

This clonotype was counted only a few times. The chain carries TRBV6-2 or TRBV6-3 and TRBJ1-6, with TRBD1 matching 7 bases. CDR3 size: 16 residues. Germline V gives CDR1 MNHEY, CDR2 SVGEGT. Trimming cost V 0 bases and J 9 bases; bases outside gene matches: 8. Here the CDR3 DNA reads TGTGCCAGCAGTTACTCGGGACAGAGCAGGCCTTCACCCCTCCACTTT. Amino acid sequence: CASSYSGQSRPSPLHF.

This sequence joins TRBV12-3 or TRBV12-4 and TRBJ1-4, with 7 bases identical to TRBD1. CDR3 length: 13 amino acids. Unmatched junction bases numbered 2, after V lost 6 bases and J lost 4 bases. CDR3 region: CASRGQNNEKLFF. CDR3 sequence (DNA): TGTGCCAGCAGGGGACAGAATAATGAAAAACTGTTTTTT.

This chain joins TRBV5-1 and TRBJ2-7; the match to TRBD1 covers 8 bases. With V trimmed by 4 bases and J by 7 bases, 4 bases remained unmatched. The CDR3 length is 12 residues. The germline V gene has CDR1 SGHRS and CDR2 YFSETQ. The CDR3 is CASSRTGREQYF. The CDR3 nucleotides are TGCGCCAGCAGCCGGACAGGGAGGGAGCAGTACTTC.